The 25 T cell receptor beta chains listed next were all sequenced from one sample in a study of OX40 agonist ivuxolimab in advanced cancers. The table came from immunoSEQ multiplex PCR; TCRdb's copy has only in-frame clones and leaves some out. The sample lists about 79,000 clones; 75% to 95% were seen once. The sample was CD4+ or CD8+ T cells sorted from blood, taken in a trial of the OX40 agonist ivuxolimab. The receptors were sampled from an adult with an advanced solid tumor such as melanoma, head and neck, liver or kidney cancer.

This clone was picked up one time. At one end, the junction sequence differs from germline, possibly due to a read error. The chain recombines TRBV7-7 with TRBJ2-7; 7 bases are a match to TRBD1. Looked up from germline, CDR1 is SSHAT and CDR2 is FNYEAQ (reference sequence). This CDR3 spans 15 amino acids. The CDR3 DNA follows: TGTGCTAGCAGCCAGGACAGGACAAGCTCCTACGAGCAGTACTTC. Its translation is CASSQDRTSSYEQYF.

The rearrangement links TRBV5-1 to TRBJ2-7; D unclear. V lost 4 bases and J lost 6, with 11 bases in between. The CDR3 sequence is 12 residues long. The germline gives CDR1 SGHRS, CDR2 YFSETQ. The DNA of the CDR3 is TGCGCCAGCAGCCCAAATGCCCCCGAGCAGTACTTC. Amino acids: CASSPNAPEQYF.

The chain recombines TRBV28 with TRBJ2-7, with 10 nucleotides matching TRBD1. The ends lost 4 bases at V and 2 bases at J; junction bases unmatched: 8. The CDR3 contains 16 residues. CDR1 MDHEN and CDR2 SYDVKM come from the germline V gene. CDR3 DNA: TGTGCCAGCAGTTCCCGGACAGGGGGTCGTACCTACGAGCAGTACTTC. This encodes CASSSRTGGRTYEQYF.

The chain has TRBV28 and TRBJ2-1; the D gene is possibly TRBD2 (6 bases). Trimming pared 6 bases from V and 10 bases from J, leaving 19 bases between. Germline V gene lookup returns CDR1 MDHEN and CDR2 SYDVKM. The CDR3 has 14 amino acids. The CDR3 sequence: CASRPGLPPGEQFF. In DNA, the CDR3 is TGTGCCAGCAGGCCGGGACTCCCCCCGGGAGAGCAGTTCTTC. Using reference TRBV28 and TRBJ2-1 for the parts outside the CDR3, the full variable domain is DVKVTQSSRYLVKRTGEKVFLECVQDMDHENMFWYRQDPGLGLRLIYFSYDVKMKEKGDIPEGYSVSREKKERFSLILESASTNQTSMYLCASRPGLPPGEQFFGPGTRLTVL.

This clone occurred once. V is TRBV5-1 and J is TRBJ1-6, with TRBD1 as a possible D gene (6 bases). CDR1 is SGHRS and CDR2 is YFSETQ in the germline V gene. The CDR3 is made up of 15 amino acids. V was shortened by 0 bases and J by 10 bases, with 14 bases between the two germline ends. The CDR3 region is CASSLGAGVRSPLHF. The CDR3 DNA is TGCGCCAGCAGCTTGGGGGCAGGGGTAAGGTCACCCCTCCACTTT.

The J gene is TRBJ2-7, the V gene TRBV28; D unresolved. The CDR3 loop spans 13 amino acids. The germline V and J ends were trimmed by 2 bases and 1 base, with 6 bases remaining between them. Germline CDR1 reads MDHEN; CDR2 reads SYDVKM. This chain's CDR3 is CASSLHGSYEQYF. The CDR3 DNA reads as TGTGCCAGCAGTTTACACGGGTCCTACGAGCAGTACTTC.

The V and J genes are TRBV6-6 and TRBJ2-2; 8 nucleotides line up with TRBD1. CDR3 length: 13 residues. V was pared by 10 bases and J by 4 bases, with 5 bases of the junction left unmatched. Germline assignment: CDR1 MNHNY and CDR2 SVGAGI (reference sequence). CDR3 DNA sequence: TGTGCCACCCAGGGGGCGGGCACCGGGGAGCTGTTTTTT. This encodes CATQGAGTGELFF.

The V gene is TRBV28, the J gene TRBJ2-5; 7 nucleotides match TRBD2. The germline CDR1 and CDR2 sequences are MDHEN and SYDVKM. This CDR3 region has 13 residues. V dropped 3 bases and J dropped 11; count of bases not matched to a gene: 9. This CDR3 is CASSFSALAEQYF. The CDR3 nucleotides read TGTGCCAGCAGTTTCTCAGCGCTAGCGGAGCAGTACTTC.

This rearrangement joins TRBV15 to TRBJ2-5; no firm D call. Germline CDR1 and CDR2: LNHNV and YYDKDF (reference sequence). The CDR3 totals 13 residues. With 3 bases removed from V and 5 bases from J, the gap between germline ends came to 10 bases. The CDR3 protein is CATSRVLRETQYF. The CDR3 nucleotides are TGTGCCACCAGCAGGGTACTACGGGAGACCCAGTACTTC.

This clone has only a few counts. The gene calls are TRBV5-1 and TRBJ2-7; 8 nucleotides align to TRBD2. V shed 4 bases, J shed 2 bases, and the junction held 11 bases outside the gene matches. CDR3 length equals 16 residues. Germline V gene data show CDR1 as SGHRS and CDR2 as YFSETQ. Here the CDR3 DNA reads TGCGCCAGCAGCGCGGGATTAGCGGGAACCCCCTACGAGCAGTACTTC. It encodes CASSAGLAGTPYEQYF.

This chain joins TRBV30 and TRBJ2-7, with TRBD1 matching 10 bases. There are 12 residues in the CDR3. V trimming: 3 bases; J trimming: 4 bases; junction bases outside the gene matches: 0. Germline V gene lookup returns CDR1 GTSNPN and CDR2 SVGIG (reference sequence). The CDR3 is CAWRDRGYEQYF. In DNA, the CDR3 is TGTGCCTGGAGGGACAGGGGGTACGAGCAGTACTTC.

The chain couples TRBV7-2 to TRBJ2-7; 7 bases line up with TRBD2. Germline CDR1 reads SGHTA; CDR2 reads FQGNSA. The CDR3 has 15 amino acids. V lost 1 base to trimming and J lost 3 bases; unmatched junction nucleotides: 6. The CDR3, as DNA: TGTGCCAGCAGCTTAGGGTGGGGGACTATCTACGAGCAGTACTTC. Its translation: CASSLGWGTIYEQYF.

The chain recombines TRBV6-5 with TRBJ2-3, with D perhaps matching TRBD2 (6 bases). The CDR3 extends over 15 amino acids. The germline CDR1 and CDR2 sequences are MNHEY and SVGAGI. V was cut by 4 bases and J by 1 base, with 12 bases left in between. CDR3 in amino acids: CASSSLGGGTDTQYF. The CDR3 nucleotides are TGTGCCAGCAGTTCCCTAGGCGGGGGCACAGATACGCAGTATTTT.

The J gene is TRBJ2-3, the V gene TRBV5-1; a possible D gene is TRBD2 (6 bases). The CDR3 runs 14 residues. CDR1 is SGHRS, CDR2 YFSETQ, per germline. Trimming took 4 bases from V and 0 from J, leaving 9 bases between them. CDR3 residues: CASSNGGSTDTQYF. The DNA of the CDR3 is TGCGCCAGCAGCAACGGGGGAAGCACAGATACGCAGTATTTT.

The chain recombines TRBV1 with TRBJ2-1; the table's D call TRBD2 went unverified against the DNA. TRBV1 is recorded as a pseudogene. The CDR3 has 16 amino acids. This CDR3 reads CTSSQPRVEVYNEQFF. The CDR3 nucleotides are TGCACCAGCAGCCAGCCTCGAGTGGAGGTGTACAATGAGCAGTTCTTC.

The V gene is TRBV2, the J gene TRBJ2-1; D is undetermined. Trimming removed 0 bases at V and 6 bases at J, with 9 bases between. In germline, CDR1 is SNHLY, CDR2 FYNNEI. The CDR3 covers 14 residues. The CDR3 coding sequence is TGTGCCAGCAGTGAAGCGACGAATCTCAATGAGCAGTTCTTC. Protein product: CASSEATNLNEQFF.

This clone was observed once. In the same sample, other DNA sequences code for this CDR3. The chain has TRBV18 and TRBJ2-3, with 8 bases identical to TRBD2. Germline CDR1 and CDR2: KGHSH and LQKENI. Unmatched junction bases numbered 5, after V lost 0 bases and J lost 0 bases. There are 17 residues in the CDR3. The CDR3 region has the DNA TGTGCCAGCTCACCACCGATGGTAGCGGGAAGCACAGATACGCAGTATTTT. Amino acids: CASSPPMVAGSTDTQYF.

This clone was seen only once. V gene TRBV6-1 combines with J gene TRBJ2-7; TRBD1 agrees at 7 bases. CDR1 is MNHNS, CDR2 SASEGT, per germline. This CDR3 contains 15 residues. Germline trimming cut 6 bases from V and 2 bases from J; bases unmatched to any gene: 10. The CDR3 DNA follows: TGTGCCAGCAGCGCCTCTACAGGGGTCCCCTACGAGCAGTACTTC. Encoded protein: CASSASTGVPYEQYF.

The V and J genes are TRBV5-1 and TRBJ1-2; 8 bases align to TRBD1. Germline V lookup: CDR1 SGHRS, CDR2 YFSETQ. The V gene end was trimmed by 4 bases and the J gene end by 5 bases; junction bases not matched to a gene: 10. The CDR3 extends over 15 amino acids. Here the CDR3 reads CASSRIETGVYGYTF. In DNA form, the CDR3 reads TGCGCCAGCAGCCGAATAGAGACAGGGGTGTATGGCTACACCTTC.

The V and J genes are TRBV5-6 and TRBJ2-3; TRBD2 aligns across 8 bases. With V trimmed by 0 bases and J by 2 bases, 5 bases remained unmatched. Germline V lookup: CDR1 SGHDT, CDR2 YYEEEE. CDR3 size: 16 residues. For the CDR3, the DNA is TGTGCCAGCAGCTTGGGGACTAGCTATTCCACAGATACGCAGTATTTT. It codes for CASSLGTSYSTDTQYF.

The gene calls are TRBV7-6 and TRBJ2-1; 11 bases are shared with TRBD1. The CDR3 is made up of 15 amino acids. V lost 1 base to trimming and J lost 7 bases; unmatched junction nucleotides: 3. Germline V lookup: CDR1 SGHVS, CDR2 FNYEAQ. The CDR3 protein is CASSLEGQGGNEQFF. As DNA, the CDR3 is TGTGCCAGCAGCTTAGAGGGACAGGGGGGGAATGAGCAGTTCTTC.

The V call is TRBV29-1, the J call TRBJ2-7, with D possibly matching TRBD1 (6 bases). Germline V lookup: CDR1 SQVTM, CDR2 ANQGSEA. V lost 6 bases and J 2 bases, leaving 11 bases between the germline ends. This CDR3 has 12 residues. CDR3 coding DNA: TGCAGCGTGAAACAGGGCCCCTACGAGCAGTACTTC. Translated, it gives CSVKQGPYEQYF.

The chain has TRBV12-5 and TRBJ2-1, with D unclear. The germline V gene encodes CDR1 LGHNT and CDR2 FRNRAP. The CDR3 loop spans 15 amino acids. V gave up 1 base and J gave up 5 bases, with 12 bases separating them. The CDR3 protein is CASGLGHSLHNEQFF. CDR3 nucleotides: TGTGCTAGTGGTTTGGGACACTCCCTACACAATGAGCAGTTCTTC.

This chain joins TRBV5-4 and TRBJ2-5; 8 bases are shared with TRBD1. CDR3 length: 15 amino acids. The V gene end was trimmed by 0 bases and the J gene end by 5 bases; junction bases not matched to a gene: 6. The germline gives CDR1 SGHNT, CDR2 YYREEE (reference sequence). CDR3 loop: CASSLDRGTVETQYF. Written as DNA, the CDR3 is TGTGCCAGCAGCTTGGACAGGGGGACGGTGGAGACCCAGTACTTC.

V and J are TRBV2 and TRBJ2-5; 8 bases are a match to TRBD2. Unmatched junction bases numbered 11, after V lost 6 bases and J lost 5 bases. The CDR3 is made up of 15 amino acids. In germline, CDR1 is SNHLY, CDR2 FYNNEI. The CDR3 spells CASSARAGAVETQYF. The CDR3 coding sequence is TGTGCCAGCAGCGCCAGAGCGGGAGCGGTTGAGACCCAGTACTTC.